The 14 T cell receptor beta chains presented below share a single source sample, sequenced in a study of blood T cell repertoires in COVID-19. Some clones are missing from TCRdb's copy, which holds only in-frame ones; the method was immunoSEQ multiplex PCR. The sample includes roughly 140,000 clones, roughly nine tenths seen only once; the top ten take roughly 14%. The source material was peripheral blood. These receptors originate from a woman in her 40s with acute or convalescent COVID-19.

The chain combines TRBV29-1 with TRBJ2-3; 7 bases map to TRBD2. The CDR3 contains 14 residues. CDR1 is SQVTM, CDR2 ANQGSEA, per germline. Trimming at V came to 8 bases and at J to 1 base, leaving 9 bases not matched to a gene. CDR3 in DNA: TGCAGCCCAGGACTAGTCGGCCGCACAGATACGCAGTATTTT. Translated, it gives CSPGLVGRTDTQYF.

The V gene is TRBV10-3, the J gene TRBJ2-7; 9 bases map to TRBD1. CDR1 ENHRY and CDR2 SYGVKD come from the germline V gene. This CDR3 is 15 amino acids long. Losses at the gene ends were 6 bases for V and 1 base for J; bases not matched to a gene: 7. CDR3 coding DNA: TGTGCCATCAGCGAAACCGGGACAGGGTCCTACGAGCAGTACTTC. Residues: CAISETGTGSYEQYF.

The CDR3 loop is CASSRLAAANTGELFF. The CDR3 DNA follows: TGTGCCAGCAGCCGACTAGCGGCCGCGAACACCGGGGAGCTGTTTTTT. The gene calls are TRBV7-3 and TRBJ2-2, with TRBD2 identical over 9 bases. This CDR3 contains 16 residues. V gave up 5 bases and J gave up 0 bases; unmatched junction bases: 4. From germline, CDR1 is SGHTA and CDR2 FQGTGA.

V gene TRBV3-1 (or the pseudogene TRBV3-2) combines with J gene TRBJ2-5; D perhaps matches TRBD2 (6 bases). Germline V gene lookup returns CDR1 LGHDT and CDR2 YNNKEL (reference sequence). The CDR3 is 14 residues long. V was cut by 1 base and J by 5 bases, with 11 bases left in between. The DNA of the CDR3 is TGTGCCAGCAGCCAAGGGGGACTTCAGGAGACCCAGTACTTC. Translated, it gives CASSQGGLQETQYF.

V is TRBV5-6 and J is TRBJ1-2; tentative D call: TRBD1 (5 bases). The CDR3 has 15 residues. Germline V gives CDR1 SGHDT, CDR2 YYEEEE. V was clipped by 0 bases and J by 7 bases, with 16 bases between them. The CDR3 sequence is CASSLGHQGLGGYTF. CDR3 bases: TGTGCCAGCAGCTTGGGTCACCAGGGACTTGGTGGCTACACCTTC.

The chain carries TRBV2 and TRBJ1-2; possibly TRBD1 for D (5 bases). With 2 bases removed from V and 7 bases from J, the gap between germline ends came to 11 bases. Looked up from germline, CDR1 is SNHLY and CDR2 is FYNNEI. This CDR3 spans 13 amino acids. Here the CDR3 reads CASSEQGSVGYTF. DNA of the CDR3: TGTGCCAGCAGTGAACAGGGAAGTGTTGGCTACACCTTC.

The J gene is TRBJ2-7, the V gene TRBV29-1; 12 bases map to TRBD2. In germline, CDR1 is SQVTM, CDR2 ANQGSEA. V was clipped by 4 bases and J by 0 bases; unmatched bases: 4. The CDR3 spans 15 residues. CDR3 nucleotides: TGCAGCGTTGCCGGACTAGCGGGGACCTCCTACGAGCAGTACTTC. As protein: CSVAGLAGTSYEQYF.

The V and J genes are TRBV19 and TRBJ1-5; tentatively, D is TRBD1 (6 bases). V was clipped by 1 base and J by 6 bases, with 13 bases between them. This CDR3 spans 15 amino acids. CDR1 and CDR2 (germline): LNHDA, SQIVND (reference sequence). CDR3 nucleotides: TGTGCCAGTAGTATAGTTCCAGGGGTAATTCAGCCCCAGCATTTT. It is translated as CASSIVPGVIQPQHF.

The table lists this clone with a count of one. The rearrangement joins TRBV6-5 to TRBJ2-7, with 12 bases matching TRBD2. Germline V CDR1 and CDR2: MNHEY, SVGAGI. This CDR3 has 16 residues. J lost 3 bases, V lost 4 bases, and 7 bases had no gene match. CDR3 sequence: CASSFSSGRAIYEQYF. As DNA, the CDR3 is TGTGCCAGCAGTTTCTCTAGCGGGAGGGCCATCTACGAGCAGTACTTC.

The chain couples TRBV19 to TRBJ1-5; weak D call: TRBD1 (6 bases). The germline CDR1 and CDR2 sequences are LNHDA and SQIVND (reference sequence). This CDR3 is 15 amino acids long. Trimming took 6 bases from V and 5 from J, leaving 17 bases between them. CDR3 sequence reads: CASRAIQGLDQPQHF. DNA for the CDR3: TGTGCCAGTAGAGCTATTCAGGGGTTGGATCAGCCCCAGCATTTT.

CDR3 protein: CASSKSSGEQYF. As DNA, the CDR3 is TGTGCCAGCAGCAAGAGTTCGGGGGAGCAGTACTTC. V is TRBV9 and J is TRBJ2-7; tentatively, D is TRBD2 (5 bases). From germline, CDR1 is SGDLS and CDR2 YYNGEE. This CDR3 is built from 12 residues. V lost 4 bases and J lost 7, with 12 bases in between.

This chain joins TRBV15 and TRBJ1-2; 9 bases map to TRBD1. CDR1 and CDR2 from the germline V gene are LNHNV and YYDKDF (reference sequence). This CDR3 has 16 amino acids. V lost 5 bases to trimming and J lost 1 base; unmatched junction nucleotides: 8. CDR3 coding DNA: TGTGCCACCAGCGGGGACCGGGACAGGGTTAACTATGGCTACACCTTC. It specifies CATSGDRDRVNYGYTF.

The rearrangement uses TRBV7-9 and TRBJ2-3; TRBD2 agrees at 13 bases. Germline lookup yields CDR1 SEHNR and CDR2 FQNEAQ (reference sequence). The CDR3 spans 18 residues. The junction had 8 bases not matched to a gene; V was cut back by 5 bases and J by 0 bases. The CDR3 here is CASSLGTSGTSSTDTQYF. The DNA for the CDR3 is TGTGCCAGCAGCCTCGGGACTAGCGGGACTTCTAGCACAGATACGCAGTATTTT.

A single count supports this clone. The chain uses TRBV18 and TRBJ2-7; D perhaps matches TRBD1 (5 bases). This CDR3 contains 15 residues. V shed 8 bases and J shed 1 base, with 18 bases lying between them. In germline, CDR1 is KGHSH, CDR2 LQKENI. The CDR3 is CASQIDQGQSYEQYF. The CDR3 DNA reads TGTGCCAGCCAAATCGACCAGGGCCAGTCCTACGAGCAGTACTTC.